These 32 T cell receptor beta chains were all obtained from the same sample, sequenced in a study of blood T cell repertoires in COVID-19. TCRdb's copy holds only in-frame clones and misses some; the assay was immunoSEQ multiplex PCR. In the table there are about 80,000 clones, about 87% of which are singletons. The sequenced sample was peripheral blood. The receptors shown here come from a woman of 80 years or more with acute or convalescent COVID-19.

The CDR3 region is CASRETGGHSPLHF. The CDR3 nucleotides are TGTGCCAGCAGGGAAACAGGGGGGCATTCACCCCTCCACTTT. The chain has TRBV2 and TRBJ1-6, with TRBD1 matching over 8 bases. Germline CDR1 and CDR2: SNHLY and FYNNEI. V lost 6 bases to trimming and J lost 8 bases; unmatched junction nucleotides: 6. This CDR3 region has 14 residues.

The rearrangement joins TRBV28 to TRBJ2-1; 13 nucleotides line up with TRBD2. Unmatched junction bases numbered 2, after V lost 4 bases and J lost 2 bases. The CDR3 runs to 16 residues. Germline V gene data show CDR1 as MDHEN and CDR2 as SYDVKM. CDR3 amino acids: CASSSGTSGAYNEQFF. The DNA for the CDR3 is TGTGCCAGCAGTTCCGGGACTAGCGGGGCCTACAATGAGCAGTTCTTC.

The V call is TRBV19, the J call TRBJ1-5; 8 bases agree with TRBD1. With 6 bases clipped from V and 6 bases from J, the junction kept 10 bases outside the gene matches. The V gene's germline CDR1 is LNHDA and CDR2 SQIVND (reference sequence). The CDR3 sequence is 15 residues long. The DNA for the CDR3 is TGTGCCAGTAGCTATAGGACAGGGACGGGTCAGCCCCAGCATTTT. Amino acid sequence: CASSYRTGTGQPQHF.

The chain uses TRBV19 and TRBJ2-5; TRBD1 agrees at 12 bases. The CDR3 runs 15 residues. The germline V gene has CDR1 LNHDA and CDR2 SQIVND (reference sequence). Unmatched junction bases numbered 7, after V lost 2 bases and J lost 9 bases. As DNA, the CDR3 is TGTGCCAGTAGTATATCGGGGACAGGGGGCTTTGCCCAGTACTTC. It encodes CASSISGTGGFAQYF.

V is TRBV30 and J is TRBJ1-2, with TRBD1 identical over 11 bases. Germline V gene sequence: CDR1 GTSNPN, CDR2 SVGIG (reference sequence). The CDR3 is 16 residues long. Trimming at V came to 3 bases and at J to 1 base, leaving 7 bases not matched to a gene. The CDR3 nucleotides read TGTGCCTGGAGGAGAATAGGGACAGGGGGTAACTATGGCTACACCTTC. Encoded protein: CAWRRIGTGGNYGYTF. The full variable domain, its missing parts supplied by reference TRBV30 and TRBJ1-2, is SQTIHQWPATLVQPVGSPLSLECTVEGTSNPNLYWYRQAAGRGLQLLFYSVGIGQISSEVPQNLSASRPQDRQFILSSKKLLLSDSGFYLCAWRRIGTGGNYGYTFGSGTRLTVV.

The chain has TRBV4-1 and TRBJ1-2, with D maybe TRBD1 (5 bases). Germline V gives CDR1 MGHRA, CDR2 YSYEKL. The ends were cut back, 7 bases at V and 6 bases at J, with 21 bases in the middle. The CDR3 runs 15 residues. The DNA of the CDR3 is TGCGCCAGCATCTCCTTAAAGGGGCAACGTAATGGCTACACCTTC. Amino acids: CASISLKGQRNGYTF.

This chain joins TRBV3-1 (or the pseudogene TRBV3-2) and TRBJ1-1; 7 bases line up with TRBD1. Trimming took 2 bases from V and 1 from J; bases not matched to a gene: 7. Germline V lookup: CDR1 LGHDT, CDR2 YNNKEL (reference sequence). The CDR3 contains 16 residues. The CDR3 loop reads CASSQMTGLENTEAFF. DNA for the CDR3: TGTGCCAGCAGCCAAATGACAGGGTTAGAGAACACTGAAGCTTTCTTT.

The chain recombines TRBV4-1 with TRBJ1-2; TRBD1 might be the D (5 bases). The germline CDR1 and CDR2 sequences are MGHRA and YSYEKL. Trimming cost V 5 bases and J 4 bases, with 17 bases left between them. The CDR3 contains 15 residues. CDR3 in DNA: TGCGCCAGCAGCTTAAGCTCAGAAAGGGGCTATGGCTACACCTTC. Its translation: CASSLSSERGYGYTF.

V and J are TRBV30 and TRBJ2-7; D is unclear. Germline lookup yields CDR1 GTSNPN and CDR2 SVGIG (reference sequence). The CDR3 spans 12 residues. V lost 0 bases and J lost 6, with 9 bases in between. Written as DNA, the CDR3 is TGTGCCTGGAGTGTTGTACACGCCGAGCAGTACTTC. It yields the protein CAWSVVHAEQYF.

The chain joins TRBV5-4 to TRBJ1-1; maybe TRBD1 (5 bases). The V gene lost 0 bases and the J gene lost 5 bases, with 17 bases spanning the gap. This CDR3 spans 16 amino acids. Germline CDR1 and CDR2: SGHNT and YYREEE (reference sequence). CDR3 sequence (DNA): TGTGCCAGCAGCTTGGGGTCAGGGTATTTTGGAACTGAAGCTTTCTTT. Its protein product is CASSLGSGYFGTEAFF.

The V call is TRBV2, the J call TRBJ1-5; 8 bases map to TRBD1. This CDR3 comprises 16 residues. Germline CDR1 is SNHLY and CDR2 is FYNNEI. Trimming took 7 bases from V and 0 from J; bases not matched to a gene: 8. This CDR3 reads CASTGGPIYSNQPQHF. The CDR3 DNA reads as TGTGCCAGCACAGGGGGCCCTATCTATAGCAATCAGCCCCAGCATTTT.

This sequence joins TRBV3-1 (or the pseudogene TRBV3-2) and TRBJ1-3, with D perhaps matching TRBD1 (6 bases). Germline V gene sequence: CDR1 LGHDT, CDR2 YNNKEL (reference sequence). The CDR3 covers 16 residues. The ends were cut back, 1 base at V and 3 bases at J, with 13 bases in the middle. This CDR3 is CASSQGTDLFGNTIYF. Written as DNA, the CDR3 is TGTGCCAGCAGCCAAGGGACAGACTTATTTGGAAACACCATATATTTT.

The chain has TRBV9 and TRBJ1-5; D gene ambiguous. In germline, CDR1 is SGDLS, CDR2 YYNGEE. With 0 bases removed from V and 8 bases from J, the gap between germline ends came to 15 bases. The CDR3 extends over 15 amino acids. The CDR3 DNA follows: TGTGCCAGCAGCGTAGGAGCGGGATATAGTGAGCCCCAGCATTTT. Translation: CASSVGAGYSEPQHF.

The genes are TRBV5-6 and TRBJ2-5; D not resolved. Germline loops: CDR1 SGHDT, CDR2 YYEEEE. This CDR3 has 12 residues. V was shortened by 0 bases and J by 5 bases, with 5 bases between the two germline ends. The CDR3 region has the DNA TGTGCCAGCAGCTTGGTCGGGGAGACCCAGTACTTC. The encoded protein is CASSLVGETQYF. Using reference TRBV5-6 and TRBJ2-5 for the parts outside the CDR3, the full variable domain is DAGVTQSPTHLIKTRGQQVTLRCSPKSGHDTVSWYQQALGQGPQFIFQYYEEEERQRGNFPDRFSGHQFPNYSSELNVNALLLGDSALYLCASSLVGETQYFGPGTRLLVL.

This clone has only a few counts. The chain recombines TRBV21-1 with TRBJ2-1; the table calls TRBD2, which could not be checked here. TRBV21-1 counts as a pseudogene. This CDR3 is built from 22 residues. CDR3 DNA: TGTGCCAGCAGCAAAGGGCCCAATTTGACTAACCGGGAACCCTTGCCCGGATGTGAGCAGTTCTTC. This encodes CASSKGPNLTNREPLPGCEQFF.

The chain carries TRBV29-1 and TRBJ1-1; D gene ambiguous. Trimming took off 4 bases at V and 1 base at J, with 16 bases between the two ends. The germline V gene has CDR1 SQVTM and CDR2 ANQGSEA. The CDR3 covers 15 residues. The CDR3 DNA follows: TGCAGCGTTGTGAGGAGTGACTCGGGGAACACTGAAGCTTTCTTT. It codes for CSVVRSDSGNTEAFF.

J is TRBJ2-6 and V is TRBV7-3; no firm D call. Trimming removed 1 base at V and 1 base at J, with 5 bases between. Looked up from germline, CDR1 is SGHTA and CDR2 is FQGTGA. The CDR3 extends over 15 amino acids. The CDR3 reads CASSLIVSGANVLTF. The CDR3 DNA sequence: TGTGCCAGCAGCTTAATAGTTTCTGGGGCCAACGTCCTGACTTTC.

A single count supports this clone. In nucleotides, the CDR3 is TGCGCCAGCAGCTCAGGACTAGCCCCAACCACAGATACGCAGTATTTT. Translating it yields CASSSGLAPTTDTQYF. The chain carries TRBV5-1 and TRBJ2-3; 8 bases map to TRBD2. Germline V gives CDR1 SGHRS, CDR2 YFSETQ. The length of the CDR3 is 16 residues. With V trimmed by 3 bases and J by 2 bases, 8 bases remained unmatched. The variable domain in full, with the rest retrieved from reference TRBV5-1 and TRBJ2-3, is KAGVTQTPRYLIKTRGQQVTLSCSPISGHRSVSWYQQTPGQGLQFLFEYFSETQRNKGNFPGRFSGRQFSNSRSEMNVSTLELGDSALYLCASSSGLAPTTDTQYFGPGTRLTVL.

CDR3 in DNA: TGCGCCAGCAGCCAAGATGGACAGGGGCACACCGGGGAGCTGTTTTTT. Its translation: CASSQDGQGHTGELFF. This sequence joins TRBV4-3 and TRBJ2-2; 9 positions agree with TRBD1. Losses at the gene ends were 0 bases for V and 3 bases for J; bases not matched to a gene: 2. Germline V gives CDR1 LGHNA, CDR2 YSLEER. The CDR3 consists of 16 residues.

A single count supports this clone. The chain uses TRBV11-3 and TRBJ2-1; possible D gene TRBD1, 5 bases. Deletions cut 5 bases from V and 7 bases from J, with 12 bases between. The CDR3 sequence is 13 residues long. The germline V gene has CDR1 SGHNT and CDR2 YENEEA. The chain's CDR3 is CASSQGEINEQFF. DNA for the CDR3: TGTGCCAGCAGCCAGGGCGAAATTAATGAGCAGTTCTTC.

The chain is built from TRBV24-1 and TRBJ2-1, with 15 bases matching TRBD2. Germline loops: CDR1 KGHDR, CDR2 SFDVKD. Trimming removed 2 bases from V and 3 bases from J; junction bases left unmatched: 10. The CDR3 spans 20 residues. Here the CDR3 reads CATSDSGTSGRPTDYNEQFF. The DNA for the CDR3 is TGTGCCACCAGTGATTCCGGGACTAGCGGGAGGCCTACTGACTACAATGAGCAGTTCTTC.

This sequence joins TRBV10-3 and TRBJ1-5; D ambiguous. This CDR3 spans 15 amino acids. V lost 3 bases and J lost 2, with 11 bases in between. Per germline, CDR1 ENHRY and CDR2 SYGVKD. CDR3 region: CAISEGRKGNQPQHF. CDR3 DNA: TGTGCCATCAGTGAAGGGAGAAAGGGCAATCAGCCCCAGCATTTT.

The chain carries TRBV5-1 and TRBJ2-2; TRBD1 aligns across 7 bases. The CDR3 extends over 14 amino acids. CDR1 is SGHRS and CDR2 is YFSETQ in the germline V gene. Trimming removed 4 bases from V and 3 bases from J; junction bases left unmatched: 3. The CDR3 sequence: CASSPDRDTGELFF. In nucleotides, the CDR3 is TGCGCCAGCAGCCCCGACAGGGACACCGGGGAGCTGTTTTTT.

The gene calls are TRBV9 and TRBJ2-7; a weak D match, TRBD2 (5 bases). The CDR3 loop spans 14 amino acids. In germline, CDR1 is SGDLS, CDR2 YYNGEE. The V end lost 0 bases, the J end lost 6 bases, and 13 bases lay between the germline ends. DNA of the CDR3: TGTGCCAGCAGCGTAGTCGGGGATCTTGGCGAGCAGTACTTC. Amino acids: CASSVVGDLGEQYF.

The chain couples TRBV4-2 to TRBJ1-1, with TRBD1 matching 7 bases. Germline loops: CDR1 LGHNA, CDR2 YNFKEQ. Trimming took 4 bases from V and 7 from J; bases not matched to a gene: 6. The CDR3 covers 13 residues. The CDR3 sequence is CASSRSGDSEAFF. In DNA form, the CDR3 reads TGTGCCAGCAGCCGATCCGGGGACAGTGAAGCTTTCTTT.

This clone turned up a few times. In DNA, the CDR3 is TGTGCCACCAGCAGAGCCCAGTCAGATCTCTCTGGAAACACCATATATTTT. This sequence encodes CATSRAQSDLSGNTIYF. The V gene is TRBV15, the J gene TRBJ1-3; D call uncertain. The CDR3 spans 17 residues. CDR1 and CDR2 from the germline V gene are LNHNV and YYDKDF (reference sequence). Between the trimmed V and J ends, which lost 1 base and 0 bases, there was a span of 13 bases.

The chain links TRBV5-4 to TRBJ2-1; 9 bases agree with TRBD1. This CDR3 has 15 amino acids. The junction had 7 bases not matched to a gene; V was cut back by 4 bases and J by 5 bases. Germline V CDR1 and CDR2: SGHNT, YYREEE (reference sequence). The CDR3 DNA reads TGTGCCAGCAGCAGGGACAGGGTTAAGGACAATGAGCAGTTCTTC. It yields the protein CASSRDRVKDNEQFF.

CDR3 loop: CASSQDGTWGQLSNYGYTF. For the CDR3, the DNA is TGTGCCAGCAGCCAAGATGGTACGTGGGGACAGCTTTCTAACTATGGCTACACCTTC. The gene calls are TRBV3-1 (or the pseudogene TRBV3-2) and TRBJ1-2, with 7 bases aligning to TRBD1. Germline CDR1 LGHDT, CDR2 YNNKEL (reference sequence). The V segment lost 0 bases and the J segment 0 bases; nucleotides outside the gene matches: 13. The CDR3 length is 19 residues.

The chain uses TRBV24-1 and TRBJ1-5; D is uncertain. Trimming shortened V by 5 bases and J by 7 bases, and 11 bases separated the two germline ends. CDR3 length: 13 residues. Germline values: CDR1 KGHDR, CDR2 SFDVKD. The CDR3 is CATSGGVGQPQHF. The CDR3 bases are TGTGCCACCAGTGGCGGGGTGGGCCAGCCCCAGCATTTT.

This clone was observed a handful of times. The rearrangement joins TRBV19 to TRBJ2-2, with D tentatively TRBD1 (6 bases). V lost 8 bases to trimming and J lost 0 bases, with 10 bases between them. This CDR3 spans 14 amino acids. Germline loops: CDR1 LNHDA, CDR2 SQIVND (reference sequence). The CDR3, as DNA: TGTGCCAGTGCTGGGGGCGCGAACACCGGGGAGCTGTTTTTT. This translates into CASAGGANTGELFF.

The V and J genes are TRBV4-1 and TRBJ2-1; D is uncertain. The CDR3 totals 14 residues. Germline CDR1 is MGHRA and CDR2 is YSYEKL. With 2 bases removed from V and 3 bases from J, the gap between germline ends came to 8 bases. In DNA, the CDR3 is TGCGCCAGCAGCCAACGCGAAGTCTACAATGAGCAGTTCTTC. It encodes CASSQREVYNEQFF.

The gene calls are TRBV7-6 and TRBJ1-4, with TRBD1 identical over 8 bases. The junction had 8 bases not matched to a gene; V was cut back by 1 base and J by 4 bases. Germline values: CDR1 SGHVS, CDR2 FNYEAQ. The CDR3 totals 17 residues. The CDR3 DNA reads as TGTGCCAGCAGCTTAGAAGTCAGGGGGCCGGGTAATGAAAAACTGTTTTTT. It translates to CASSLEVRGPGNEKLFF.